These 19 T cell receptor beta chains were sequenced from one sample in a study of control samples from healthy donors and cancer patients. Here immunoSEQ multiplex PCR was the method, and the copy in TCRdb shows in-frame clones only, minus some. The sample includes 160,000 or so clones, about 93% seen only once; the top ten take less than 0.75%. Input material: blood. The receptors were gathered from a woman in her thirties in good health.

The chain joins TRBV15 to TRBJ2-7, with D perhaps TRBD2 (5 bases). CDR1 is LNHNV, CDR2 YYDKDF, per germline (reference sequence). The V gene lost 5 bases and the J gene lost 2 bases, with 13 bases spanning the gap. The CDR3 has 14 residues. This CDR3 reads CATSPQKGAYEQYF. Written as DNA, the CDR3 is TGTGCCACCAGCCCCCAGAAGGGAGCCTACGAGCAGTACTTC.

DNA for the CDR3: TGCGCCAGCAGCCAAGCCGGGACAGGGCACAATGAGCAGTTCTTC. This sequence encodes CASSQAGTGHNEQFF. This chain joins TRBV4-1 and TRBJ2-1, with 9 bases matching TRBD1. Trimming removed 1 base from V and 5 bases from J; junction bases left unmatched: 3. The germline V gene encodes CDR1 MGHRA and CDR2 YSYEKL. The CDR3 is made up of 15 amino acids.

The chain carries TRBV3-1 (or the pseudogene TRBV3-2) and TRBJ2-5; 12 nucleotides align to TRBD2. V was clipped by 1 base and J by 4 bases; unmatched bases: 7. The CDR3 totals 17 residues. Germline assignment: CDR1 LGHDT and CDR2 YNNKEL (reference sequence). DNA of the CDR3: TGTGCCAGCAGCCAAGCGACTAGCGGGAGCTATTTAGAGACCCAGTACTTC. Translating it yields CASSQATSGSYLETQYF.

This clone was picked up a small number of times. This rearrangement joins TRBV2 to TRBJ2-3; weak D call: TRBD2 (6 bases). The V gene lost 6 bases and the J gene lost 3 bases, with 10 bases spanning the gap. This CDR3 region has 13 residues. Germline CDR1 and CDR2: SNHLY and FYNNEI. This CDR3 is CASSRELTDTQYF. CDR3 DNA sequence: TGTGCCAGCAGCCGGGAGTTGACAGATACGCAGTATTTT.

Points on this clone: The sample carries other DNA sequences with the same CDR3. The rearrangement links TRBV6-5 to TRBJ1-1, with 10 bases identical to TRBD1. The CDR3 runs to 15 residues. Germline CDR1 and CDR2: MNHEY and SVGAGI. V lost 6 bases and J lost 1; bases outside the gene matches: 5. The CDR3 loop reads CASRRDRGRNTEAFF. As DNA, the CDR3 is TGTGCCAGCAGGAGGGACAGGGGAAGGAACACTGAAGCTTTCTTT.

The chain uses TRBV15 and TRBJ2-2; 8 bases are a match to TRBD2. J gave up 0 bases and V 8 bases, and 2 bases lay outside the gene matches. The germline V gene encodes CDR1 LNHNV and CDR2 YYDKDF (reference sequence). The CDR3 extends over 14 amino acids. The CDR3 reads CATGAGANTGELFF. The CDR3 DNA reads as TGTGCCACCGGAGCGGGAGCGAACACCGGGGAGCTGTTTTTT.

The chain links TRBV7-3 to TRBJ2-1, with unresolved D. CDR3 length: 15 residues. In germline, CDR1 is SGHTA, CDR2 FQGTGA. The germline V and J ends were trimmed by 3 bases and 4 bases, with 13 bases remaining between them. For the CDR3, the DNA is TGTGCCAGCAGCTTTGACGGCGGAACTTACAATGAGCAGTTCTTC. Translating gives CASSFDGGTYNEQFF.

The V gene is TRBV24-1, the J gene TRBJ1-2; D gene uncertain. Germline loops: CDR1 KGHDR, CDR2 SFDVKD. The V gene lost 1 base and the J gene lost 8 bases, with 13 bases spanning the gap. The CDR3 extends over 14 amino acids. The CDR3 reads CATSDLSGREGYTF. CDR3 bases: TGTGCCACCAGTGATTTATCGGGGAGGGAAGGCTACACCTTC.

This chain connects TRBV5-5 to TRBJ1-1; perhaps TRBD1 as D (6 bases). This CDR3 spans 16 amino acids. Germline CDR1 and CDR2: SGHKS and YYEKEE (reference sequence). V lost 4 bases to trimming and J lost 4 bases, with 20 bases between them. The CDR3 DNA reads TGTGCCAGCAGCCCGACGGGGGCTGCCGGGGGCACTGAAGCTTTCTTT. The encoded protein is CASSPTGAAGGTEAFF.

The chain has TRBV15 and TRBJ1-5; D may be TRBD1 (6 bases). Trimming pared 0 bases from V and 9 bases from J, leaving 6 bases between. CDR3 length: 12 amino acids. Germline CDR1 reads LNHNV; CDR2 reads YYDKDF (reference sequence). In nucleotides, the CDR3 is TGTGCCACCAGCAGAGACAGGGGGCCCCAGCATTTT. Translating it yields CATSRDRGPQHF.

The chain's CDR3 is CASDRPLSGNTIYF. The DNA for the CDR3 is TGTGCCAGCGACAGGCCCCTCTCTGGAAACACCATATATTTT. V gene TRBV18 combines with J gene TRBJ1-3; maybe TRBD1 (6 bases). The CDR3 spans 14 residues. With 8 bases removed from V and 0 bases from J, the gap between germline ends came to 11 bases. Per germline, CDR1 KGHSH and CDR2 LQKENI.

V is TRBV28 and J is TRBJ2-1, with TRBD2 as a possible D gene (5 bases). Per the germline V gene, CDR1 is MDHEN and CDR2 is SYDVKM. This CDR3 is built from 14 residues. The V end lost 5 bases, the J end lost 8 bases, and 16 bases lay between the germline ends. As DNA, the CDR3 is TGTGCCAGCAGTACCCCGGACTTGAGAGATGAGCAGTTCTTC. It translates to CASSTPDLRDEQFF.

The gene calls are TRBV4-1 and TRBJ1-1; 8 nucleotides match TRBD1. The CDR3 extends over 15 amino acids. After removal of 1 base from V and 5 bases from J, the junction contained 6 bases not matched to a gene. CDR1 is MGHRA, CDR2 YSYEKL, per germline. The CDR3 coding sequence is TGCGCCAGCAGCCAAGGCGGGACAGGCTGGACTGAAGCTTTCTTT. Residues: CASSQGGTGWTEAFF.

This chain joins TRBV6-5 and TRBJ2-1; TRBD1 aligns across 7 bases. The CDR3 extends over 13 amino acids. Unmatched junction bases numbered 3, after V lost 7 bases and J lost 3 bases. From germline, CDR1 is MNHEY and CDR2 SVGAGI. As DNA, the CDR3 is TGTGCCAGCAAAACAGGGGACTACAATGAGCAGTTCTTC. Translation: CASKTGDYNEQFF.

The chain couples TRBV6-2 or TRBV6-3 to TRBJ2-3, with a tentative D call TRBD2 (5 bases). The germline V and J ends were trimmed by 2 bases and 0 bases, with 12 bases remaining between them. Germline V gene lookup returns CDR1 MNHEY and CDR2 SVGEGT. The CDR3 is 16 amino acids. The CDR3 here is CASSYNQRTSTDTQYF. The CDR3 DNA is TGTGCCAGCAGTTACAACCAGCGGACTAGCACAGATACGCAGTATTTT.

The rearrangement links TRBV19 to TRBJ2-1, with 7 nucleotides matching TRBD1. There are 13 residues in the CDR3. Germline V CDR1 and CDR2: LNHDA, SQIVND (reference sequence). The V and J ends lost 5 bases and 6 bases, in that order; junction bases with no gene match: 4. The CDR3 loop is CASSRDRVNEQFF. For the CDR3, the DNA is TGTGCCAGTAGTCGAGACAGGGTCAATGAGCAGTTCTTC.

The chain joins TRBV3-1 (or the pseudogene TRBV3-2) to TRBJ2-3; 11 nucleotides line up with TRBD1. The CDR3 has 17 amino acids. V was pared by 0 bases and J by 3 bases, with 5 bases of the junction left unmatched. Germline CDR1 LGHDT, CDR2 YNNKEL (reference sequence). The CDR3 loop reads CASSQELGTGGTDTQYF. The DNA of the CDR3 is TGTGCCAGCAGCCAAGAGCTGGGGACAGGGGGAACAGATACGCAGTATTTT.

The rearrangement joins TRBV4-2 to TRBJ2-4, with a weak D call TRBD1 (6 bases). CDR3 length: 13 amino acids. The germline CDR1 and CDR2 sequences are LGHNA and YNFKEQ. The germline V and J ends were trimmed by 0 bases and 10 bases, with 10 bases remaining between them. In nucleotides, the CDR3 is TGTGCCAGCAGCCAAGACAGGGGTCGGATTCAGTACTTC. Its translation: CASSQDRGRIQYF.

V gene TRBV7-2 combines with J gene TRBJ1-2; possibly TRBD1 for D (5 bases). This CDR3 contains 16 residues. V lost 0 bases to trimming and J lost 4 bases, with 15 bases between them. CDR1 SGHTA and CDR2 FQGNSA come from the germline V gene. DNA for the CDR3: TGTGCCAGCAGCTTAGCGACGAATGGGGGAGCCTATGGCTACACCTTC. Its translation: CASSLATNGGAYGYTF. Supplemented by reference TRBV7-2 and TRBJ1-2, the full variable domain reads GAGVSQSPSNKVTEKGKDVELRCDPISGHTALYWYRQSLGQGLEFLIYFQGNSAPDKSGLPSDRFSAERTGGSVSTLTIQRTQQEDSAVYLCASSLATNGGAYGYTFGSGTRLTVV.